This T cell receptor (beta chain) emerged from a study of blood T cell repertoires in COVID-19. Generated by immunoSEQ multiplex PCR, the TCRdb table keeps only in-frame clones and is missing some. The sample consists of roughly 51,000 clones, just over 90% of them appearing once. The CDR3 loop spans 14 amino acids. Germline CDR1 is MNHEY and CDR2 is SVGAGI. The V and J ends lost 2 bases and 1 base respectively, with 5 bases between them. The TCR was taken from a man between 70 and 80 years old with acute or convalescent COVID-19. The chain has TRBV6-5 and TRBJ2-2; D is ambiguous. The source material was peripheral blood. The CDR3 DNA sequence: TGTGCCAGCAGTTACAGTAGGAACACCGGGGAGCTGTTTTTT. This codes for CASSYSRNTGELFF.